This TCR beta chain appears in the sequencing data of a study of blood T cell repertoires in COVID-19. Background on the study: Some COVID-19 samples were acute and others convalescent; all came from the United States, Italy and Spain.

This CDR3 region has 14 residues. Per germline, CDR1 SGDLS and CDR2 YYNGEE. With V trimmed by 4 bases and J by 5 bases, 4 bases remained unmatched. TCRdb's table, derived via immunoSEQ multiplex PCR, lists solely in-frame clones and lacks some. The sample lists 210,000 or so clones, approximately 90% occurring once. This receptor was obtained from a woman younger than 30 who had recovered from COVID-19. The chain uses TRBV9 and TRBJ1-4; 8 positions agree with TRBD1. Sequencing used peripheral blood. The CDR3 protein is CASSPWDRNEKLFF. The CDR3 nucleotides read TGTGCCAGCAGCCCCTGGGACAGGAATGAAAAACTGTTTTTT.